This T cell receptor beta chain was captured by sequencing in a study of a mutant IDH1 vaccine in newly diagnosed glioma. About the research overall: Previous care, which was radiotherapy, temozolomide, or both, most often involved both. Points from the study as a whole: Apparently, pseudoprogression bore no relation to changes among the top peripheral T cell clonotypes.

Documented time point: week 35, safety follow-up. Each vaccine dose was 300 ug of mutant IDH1 20-mer peptide, with topical imiquimod. Administration of eight vaccinations to patients took place in weeks 1, 3, 5, 7, 11, 15, 19, 23. Profiled with immunoSEQ multiplex PCR; TCRdb holds only in-frame clones, not every one. The sample carries approximately 45,000 clones, 85% to 90% recorded once. A remark on this clone: What it recognizes is unknown.

Source: PBMCs, taken from a glioma patient whose treatment included an IDH1 peptide vaccine. The origin of this receptor is a woman aged 40 to 50 with glioma.

CDR3 protein: CASSFGQKAGDNYGYTF. CDR3 in DNA: TGCGCCAGCAGCTTTGGACAGAAAGCAGGGGATAACTATGGCTACACCTTC. The chain recombines TRBV5-1 with TRBJ1-2, with a tentative D call TRBD1 (6 bases). This CDR3 comprises 17 residues. Germline CDR1 SGHRS, CDR2 YFSETQ. The V end was cut by 2 bases, the J end by 1 base, with 18 bases between.